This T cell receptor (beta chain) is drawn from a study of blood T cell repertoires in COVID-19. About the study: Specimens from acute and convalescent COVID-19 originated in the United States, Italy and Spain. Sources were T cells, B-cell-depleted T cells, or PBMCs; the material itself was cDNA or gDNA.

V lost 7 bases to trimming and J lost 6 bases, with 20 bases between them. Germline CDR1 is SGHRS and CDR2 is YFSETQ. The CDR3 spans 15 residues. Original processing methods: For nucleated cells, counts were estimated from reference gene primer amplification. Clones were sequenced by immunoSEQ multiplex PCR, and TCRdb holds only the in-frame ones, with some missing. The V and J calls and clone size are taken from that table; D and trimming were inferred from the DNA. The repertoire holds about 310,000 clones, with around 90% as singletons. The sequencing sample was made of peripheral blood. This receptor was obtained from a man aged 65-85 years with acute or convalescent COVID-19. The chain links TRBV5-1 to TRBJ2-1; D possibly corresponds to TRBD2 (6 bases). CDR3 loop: CASGTGTPYFNEQFF. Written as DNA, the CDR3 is TGCGCCAGCGGGACCGGGACTCCGTACTTCAATGAGCAGTTCTTC.